Each of the 21 T cell receptor beta chains below was sequenced from the same sample in a study of monozygotic twins with inflammatory bowel disease. After re-calling the 5' RACE reads, TCRdb lists one entry per CDR3 protein, DNA absent. Its table records about 140,000 distinct CDR3 sequences. Sequenced sample: blood. Receptor source: a human donor with ulcerative colitis or Crohn's disease, or a healthy co-twin of an affected twin (not recorded which).

The chain uses TRBV28 and TRBJ2-4. From germline, CDR1 is MDHEN and CDR2 SYDVKM. The CDR3 contains 13 residues. Here the CDR3 reads CASSFWSKNIQYF.

The chain has TRBV6-1 and TRBJ1-2. Germline V gene sequence: CDR1 MNHNS, CDR2 SASEGT. The CDR3 has 16 residues. The CDR3 sequence is CASTLDSRRAFYGYTF.

The V call is TRBV5-1, the J call TRBJ2-7; without DNA, the TCRdb call of TRBD1 cannot be checked. The CDR3 spans 14 residues. Germline CDR1 and CDR2: SGHRS and YFSETQ. CDR3: CASSPGTDAYEQYF.

The J gene is TRBJ2-1, the V gene TRBV4-1; the TRBD1 assignment by TCRdb is unverifiable without DNA. The V gene's germline CDR1 is MGHRA and CDR2 YSYEKL. This CDR3 contains 16 residues. The CDR3 is CASSQQGASSYNEQFF.

J is TRBJ2-3 and V is TRBV28; TCRdb's assignment of TRBD2 cannot be checked, as there is no DNA. Germline V gene data show CDR1 as MDHEN and CDR2 as SYDVKM. The CDR3 totals 14 residues. The CDR3 spells CASTLRGPPDTQYF.

The V gene is TRBV19, the J gene TRBJ2-7. Germline V gene sequence: CDR1 LNHDA, CDR2 SQIVND (reference sequence). The CDR3 covers 17 residues. The CDR3 spells CASSMAVEHPEIDEQYF.

The V gene is TRBV19, the J gene TRBJ2-2. The length of the CDR3 is 13 residues. Germline assignment: CDR1 LNHDA and CDR2 SQIVND (reference sequence). The CDR3 loop reads CASSTPNTGELFF. Complete variable domain (other parts from reference TRBV19 and TRBJ2-2): DGGITQSPKYLFRKEGQNVTLSCEQNLNHDAMYWYRQDPGQGLRLIYYSQIVNDFQKGDIAEGYSVSREKKESFPLTVTSAQKNPTAFYLCASSTPNTGELFFGEGSRLTVL.

The chain has TRBV29-1 and TRBJ2-7; TCRdb calls TRBD1, which cannot be checked without DNA. The CDR3 is 14 residues long. Germline V lookup: CDR1 SQVTM, CDR2 ANQGSEA. The CDR3 loop reads CSVEEGASSYEQYF.

The chain combines TRBV10-3 with TRBJ2-7; TCRdb's assignment of TRBD2 cannot be checked, as there is no DNA. The length of the CDR3 is 14 residues. Germline CDR1 and CDR2: ENHRY and SYGVKD. CDR3 sequence: CAISESGRENEQYF.

CDR3 loop: CATSAAAPGWGYTF. V is TRBV24-1 and J is TRBJ1-2; TCRdb selects TRBD1, and the lack of DNA leaves this call unchecked. Germline V gives CDR1 KGHDR, CDR2 SFDVKD. The CDR3 consists of 14 residues.

This sequence joins TRBV12-3 or TRBV12-4 and TRBJ2-3. The CDR3 covers 11 residues. CDR3 protein: CASSFRDTQYF.

The genes are TRBV15 and TRBJ2-1; there is no DNA to check the TCRdb D call of TRBD2. The germline V gene encodes CDR1 LNHNV and CDR2 YYDKDF (reference sequence). The CDR3 consists of 14 residues. The CDR3: CATSREPSSNEQFF. The variable domain in full, with the rest retrieved from reference TRBV15 and TRBJ2-1, is DAMVIQNPRYQVTQFGKPVTLSCSQTLNHNVMYWYQQKSSQAPKLLFHYYDKDFNNEADTPDNFQSRRPNTSFCFLDIRSPGLGDTAMYLCATSREPSSNEQFFGPGTRLTVL.

The V call is TRBV5-5, the J call TRBJ1-4; TCRdb selects TRBD1, and the lack of DNA leaves this call unchecked. The CDR3 contains 16 residues. Per germline, CDR1 SGHKS and CDR2 YYEKEE (reference sequence). CDR3 region: CASSLFGGGVSGRLFF.

The chain uses TRBV7-2 and TRBJ1-1; TCRdb gives TRBD1 as the D gene, but with no DNA this cannot be confirmed. This CDR3 is 13 amino acids long. From germline, CDR1 is SGHTA and CDR2 FQGNSA. CDR3 residues: CVDMEGAGTEAFF.

The gene calls are TRBV6-6 and TRBJ1-4. There are 11 residues in the CDR3. Looked up from germline, CDR1 is MNHNY and CDR2 is SVGAGI (reference sequence). The CDR3 region is CASSWDEKLFF.

This chain connects TRBV7-6 to TRBJ2-7; TCRdb's D gene call, TRBD1, goes unchecked for lack of DNA. CDR1 is SGHVS and CDR2 is FNYEAQ in the germline V gene. The CDR3 has 15 residues. The CDR3 here is CASSRSQEGTYEQYF.

The gene calls are TRBV28 and TRBJ1-3. The CDR3 contains 14 residues. Germline-derived CDR1 and CDR2 are MDHEN and SYDVKM. CDR3 amino acids: CASSFGSSGNTIYF.

The V gene is TRBV6-1, the J gene TRBJ2-1; TCRdb selects TRBD2, and the lack of DNA leaves this call unchecked. This CDR3 contains 16 residues. Germline V gives CDR1 MNHNS, CDR2 SASEGT. CDR3 in amino acids: CASRRLAVISYNEQFF.

The V gene is TRBV20-1, the J gene TRBJ2-7; the TRBD2 assignment by TCRdb is unverifiable without DNA. The CDR3 length is 14 residues. CDR1 DFQATT and CDR2 SNEGSKA come from the germline V gene (reference sequence). The CDR3 here is CSARIGLAVYEQYF.

CDR3 loop: CASSDDYPRVQYF. The rearrangement joins TRBV2 to TRBJ2-7; TCRdb calls TRBD2, which cannot be checked without DNA. Looked up from germline, CDR1 is SNHLY and CDR2 is FYNNEI. The CDR3 loop spans 13 amino acids. Variable domain in full (rest from reference TRBV2 and TRBJ2-7): EPEVTQTPSHQVTQMGQEVILRCVPISNHLYFYWYRQILGQKVEFLVSFYNNEISEKSEIFDDQFSVERPDGSNFTLKIRSTKLEDSAMYFCASSDDYPRVQYFGPGTRLTVT.

The chain recombines TRBV30 with TRBJ2-3; TCRdb selects TRBD2, and the lack of DNA leaves this call unchecked. Germline lookup yields CDR1 GTSNPN and CDR2 SVGIG (reference sequence). The length of the CDR3 is 14 residues. This CDR3 reads CAWSVGETSDTQYF.